This entry concerns a single TCR beta chain. As yet, its antigen is unknown. CDR1 is SGHRS, CDR2 YFSETQ, per germline. The CDR3 totals 15 residues. J was trimmed by 4 bases and V by 2 bases; bases with no gene match: 5. TCRdb's table, derived via immunoSEQ multiplex PCR, lists solely in-frame clones and lacks some. The profile covers around 140,000 clones, with approximately 86% appearing a single time and about 17% taken by the ten largest. This sample was taken from a study of radiation and T cells in renal cell carcinoma. Whole-study results and caveats: Without pretreatment biopsies, baseline tumor clonotype presence was undetermined. From baseline, blood top tumor clonotypes peaked at 2 weeks post-radiation.

Specified time point: blood 4 weeks post-SBRT, at nephrectomy. Treatment specified: 15 Gy SBRT to primary tumor, nephrectomy 4 weeks later. Nephrectomy followed 15 Gy stereotactic body radiation by 4 weeks. Clear cell pathology was present in this patient's renal cell carcinoma. The receptor was isolated from a woman in her fifties or sixties with renal cell carcinoma. The V and J genes are TRBV5-1 and TRBJ2-1; 8 bases agree with TRBD2. Sequences were derived from blood, sampled from a patient whose treatment included radiotherapy and nephrectomy. The DNA for the CDR3 is TGCGCCAGCAGCTTTGGCACTAGCGGATACAATGAGCAGTTCTTC. Protein sequence: CASSFGTSGYNEQFF.